What follows are 23 T cell receptor beta chains derived from one specimen sequenced in a study of early stage breast cancer tumors. The repertoire was sequenced with immunoSEQ multiplex PCR; TCRdb's copy has only in-frame clones and lacks some. The table lists about 51,000 clones, around 78% of them singletons. Source material: blood. Source of these receptors: a person between 35 and 49 years old with breast cancer.

This sequence joins TRBV6-1 and TRBJ2-2; D ambiguous. The V gene lost 2 bases and the J gene lost 10 bases, with 11 bases spanning the gap. This CDR3 region has 13 residues. Per the germline V gene, CDR1 is MNHNS and CDR2 is SASEGT. The CDR3, as DNA: TGTGCCAGCAGTGAATCACGAAGCTTGGAGCTGTTTTTT. Protein: CASSESRSLELFF.

The chain is built from TRBV7-8 and TRBJ2-7, with unresolved D. Germline V gene lookup returns CDR1 SGHVS and CDR2 FQNEAQ. The CDR3 covers 14 residues. Trimming stripped 4 bases from V and 5 bases from J, with 15 bases between. The CDR3 sequence: CASSSTRSGNEQYF. The CDR3 DNA is TGTGCCAGCAGCTCAACCCGTTCGGGTAACGAGCAGTACTTC.

The chain uses TRBV6-1 and TRBJ1-5; 7 bases map to TRBD1. J gave up 5 bases and V 2 bases, and 12 bases lay outside the gene matches. This CDR3 region has 17 residues. The germline V gene has CDR1 MNHNS and CDR2 SASEGT. The CDR3: CASSERTGELFDQPQHF. CDR3 sequence (DNA): TGTGCCAGCAGTGAAAGAACAGGGGAGCTTTTCGATCAGCCCCAGCATTTT.

V and J are TRBV5-4 and TRBJ2-5; D remains ambiguous. Germline assignment: CDR1 SGHNT and CDR2 YYREEE (reference sequence). V was clipped by 1 base and J by 1 base, with 5 bases between them. The CDR3 is 13 amino acids. CDR3 sequence: CASSLYFQETQYF. The CDR3 bases are TGTGCCAGCAGCTTGTACTTCCAAGAGACCCAGTACTTC. Full variable domain (missing parts from reference TRBV5-4 and TRBJ2-5): ETGVTQSPTHLIKTRGQQVTLRCSSQSGHNTVSWYQQALGQGPQFIFQYYREEENGRGNFPPRFSGLQFPNYSSELNVNALELDDSALYLCASSLYFQETQYFGPGTRLLVL.

A note on this clone: One end of the junction is discordant with germline, which a read error may explain. J is TRBJ1-5 and V is TRBV6-1; 8 nucleotides match TRBD1. CDR1 and CDR2 (germline): MNHNS, SASEGT. This CDR3 region has 19 residues. The DNA of the CDR3 is TGTGCCGGCAGTGAAGGCAGGGGGCCTGGGTCTCGAAACAATCAGCCCCAGCATTTT. Residues: CAGSEGRGPGSRNNQPQHF.

The rearrangement links TRBV18 to TRBJ2-3; D is undetermined. The V end lost 4 bases, the J end lost 2 bases, and 7 bases lay between the germline ends. Per the germline V gene, CDR1 is KGHSH and CDR2 is LQKENI. The CDR3 loop spans 13 amino acids. DNA for the CDR3: TGTGCCAGCTCACGTTCTAACACAGATACGCAGTATTTT. Translating it yields CASSRSNTDTQYF. Combining the CDR3 with reference TRBV18 and TRBJ2-3 gives the whole variable domain NAGVMQNPRHLVRRRGQEARLRCSPMKGHSHVYWYRQLPEEGLKFMVYLQKENIIDESGMPKERFSAEFPKEGPSILRIQQVVRGDSAAYFCASSRSNTDTQYFGPGTRLTVL.

The chain combines TRBV19 with TRBJ1-4; tentative D call: TRBD1 (5 bases). Germline CDR1 is LNHDA and CDR2 is SQIVND (reference sequence). The V end lost 2 bases, the J end lost 7 bases, and 11 bases lay between the germline ends. This CDR3 has 14 residues. This CDR3 reads CASSILPQGEKLFF. The DNA of the CDR3 is TGTGCCAGTAGTATATTACCCCAGGGTGAAAAACTGTTTTTT. The full variable domain, its missing parts supplied by reference TRBV19 and TRBJ1-4, is DGGITQSPKYLFRKEGQNVTLSCEQNLNHDAMYWYRQDPGQGLRLIYYSQIVNDFQKGDIAEGYSVSREKKESFPLTVTSAQKNPTAFYLCASSILPQGEKLFFGSGTQLSVL.

The chain combines TRBV6-5 with TRBJ1-1, with D perhaps matching TRBD1 (5 bases). Germline-derived CDR1 and CDR2 are MNHEY and SVGAGI. The V gene lost 6 bases and the J gene lost 1 base, with 9 bases spanning the gap. This CDR3 is built from 13 residues. CDR3 DNA sequence: TGTGCCAGCAGCGGGGACTGGAACACTGAAGCTTTCTTT. This gives the protein CASSGDWNTEAFF.

A single count supports this clone. The V and J genes are TRBV9 and TRBJ2-3, with TRBD2 matching over 9 bases. The J segment lost 0 bases and the V segment lost 2 bases, leaving 4 bases of the junction unmatched. CDR3 length equals 16 residues. Germline CDR1 SGDLS, CDR2 YYNGEE. The DNA for the CDR3 is TGTGCCAGCAGCGTTGGACTAGCGTATAGCACAGATACGCAGTATTTT. This sequence encodes CASSVGLAYSTDTQYF.

The chain couples TRBV19 to TRBJ2-1, with D perhaps TRBD1 (8 bases). The CDR3 runs 16 residues. Germline V gives CDR1 LNHDA, CDR2 SQIVND (reference sequence). V lost 5 bases and J 9 bases, leaving 23 bases between the germline ends. The CDR3 sequence is CASSHTLGQGGSEQFF. Here the CDR3 DNA reads TGTGCCAGTAGTCACACCCTCGGACAGGGAGGGAGTGAGCAGTTCTTC.

The chain is built from TRBV6-5 and TRBJ1-2, with 7 nucleotides matching TRBD1. Per the germline V gene, CDR1 is MNHEY and CDR2 is SVGAGI. The CDR3 spans 14 residues. With V trimmed by 0 bases and J by 10 bases, 8 bases remained unmatched. CDR3 region: CASSYSNRGLVYTF. The DNA for the CDR3 is TGTGCCAGCAGTTACTCAAACAGGGGACTTGTCTACACCTTC.

This clone was observed a single time. This chain uses TRBV29-1 with TRBJ2-1; TRBD2 aligns across 14 bases. Germline V gene lookup returns CDR1 SQVTM and CDR2 ANQGSEA. The CDR3 has 15 residues. V lost 6 bases to trimming and J lost 9 bases; unmatched junction nucleotides: 10. CDR3 loop: CSVDSGTSGSSEQFF. The CDR3, as DNA: TGCAGCGTAGACTCCGGGACTAGCGGGAGCAGTGAGCAGTTCTTC.

The CDR3 loop reads CASSSGPFQETQYF. CDR3 bases: TGTGCCAGCAGTTCCGGGCCATTCCAAGAGACCCAGTACTTC. The V gene is TRBV6-1, the J gene TRBJ2-5; D not resolved. The length of the CDR3 is 14 residues. The V end was cut by 5 bases, the J end by 1 base, with 11 bases between. The germline gives CDR1 MNHNS, CDR2 SASEGT.

The chain couples TRBV5-5 to TRBJ1-4, with 8 bases lining up with TRBD1. Germline loops: CDR1 SGHKS, CDR2 YYEKEE (reference sequence). The CDR3 sequence is 16 residues long. With 1 base clipped from V and 4 bases from J, the junction kept 6 bases outside the gene matches. CDR3 coding DNA: TGTGCCAGCAGCTTGAAAACAGGGGGAGGTAATGAAAAACTGTTTTTT. Translation gives CASSLKTGGGNEKLFF.

This clone was detected only once. Additional DNA sequences in this sample encode the identical CDR3. The V and J genes are TRBV19 and TRBJ1-2; the D is unclear. This CDR3 region has 13 residues. CDR1 LNHDA and CDR2 SQIVND come from the germline V gene (reference sequence). V lost 1 base and J 4 bases, leaving 7 bases between the germline ends. The CDR3, as DNA: TGTGCCAGTAGTATAGGTGGTCCCTATGGCTACACCTTC. Protein product: CASSIGGPYGYTF.

The chain has TRBV6-1 and TRBJ2-7, with 12 positions matching TRBD2. CDR3 size: 17 residues. V dropped 2 bases and J dropped 3; count of bases not matched to a gene: 8. The V gene's germline CDR1 is MNHNS and CDR2 SASEGT. DNA of the CDR3: TGTGCCAGCAGTGAAAAGGGACTAGCGGGCGAACTCTACGAGCAGTACTTC. Encoded protein: CASSEKGLAGELYEQYF.

CDR3 loop: CASRAGQGSSYEQYF. In DNA form, the CDR3 reads TGTGCCAGCAGGGCTGGACAGGGATCCTCCTACGAGCAGTACTTC. V is TRBV6-1 and J is TRBJ2-7; 8 nucleotides match TRBD1. This CDR3 spans 15 amino acids. Germline V gene lookup returns CDR1 MNHNS and CDR2 SASEGT. Unmatched junction bases numbered 7, after V lost 6 bases and J lost 0 bases.

The rearrangement links TRBV7-8 to TRBJ1-5; TRBD1 might be the D (5 bases). V gave up 4 bases and J gave up 7 bases, with 11 bases separating them. Per germline, CDR1 SGHVS and CDR2 FQNEAQ. The CDR3 length is 13 residues. CDR3 in amino acids: CASSSGQGQPQHF. The CDR3 DNA reads as TGTGCCAGCAGCTCCGGGCAGGGACAGCCCCAGCATTTT.

This sequence joins TRBV18 and TRBJ2-5; D remains ambiguous. Germline CDR1 is KGHSH and CDR2 is LQKENI. This CDR3 is 14 amino acids long. V dropped 1 base and J dropped 5 bases, with 11 bases sitting between them. The CDR3 DNA is TGTGCCAGCTCACCACAGACAAATGGGGAGACCCAGTACTTC. Translation: CASSPQTNGETQYF.

The chain has TRBV11-2 and TRBJ2-1; D not certain. The CDR3 contains 10 residues. Per germline, CDR1 SGHAT and CDR2 FQNNGV. The V end was cut by 5 bases, the J end by 5 bases, with 1 base between. The CDR3 sequence: CASSHNEQFF. CDR3 DNA: TGTGCCAGCAGCCACAATGAGCAGTTCTTC.

The J gene is TRBJ2-7, the V gene TRBV6-1; 7 positions match TRBD1. The CDR3 consists of 14 residues. Germline V lookup: CDR1 MNHNS, CDR2 SASEGT. Trimming cost V 6 bases and J 0 bases; bases outside gene matches: 5. CDR3 in DNA: TGTGCCAGCAGATACGGGGACAGCTCCTACGAGCAGTACTTC. It yields the protein CASRYGDSSYEQYF.

The rearrangement uses TRBV19 and TRBJ1-3; D is undetermined. Germline V gives CDR1 LNHDA, CDR2 SQIVND (reference sequence). V lost 9 bases, J lost 1 base, and 10 bases lay in between. This CDR3 contains 13 residues. The CDR3 nucleotides are TGTGCCAGCAGATCTTTGTCTGGAAACACCATATATTTT. Protein: CASRSLSGNTIYF.

The genes are TRBV18 and TRBJ2-1; TRBD2 agrees at 7 bases. The CDR3 extends over 16 amino acids. CDR1 KGHSH and CDR2 LQKENI come from the germline V gene. The trim removed 2 bases at V and 6 bases at J, leaving 10 bases unmatched. In DNA, the CDR3 is TGTGCCAGCTCACCAAAAGCCGGGACTATCATCAATGAGCAGTTCTTC. It yields the protein CASSPKAGTIINEQFF. Full variable domain (outside the CDR3, taken from reference TRBV18 and TRBJ2-1): NAGVMQNPRHLVRRRGQEARLRCSPMKGHSHVYWYRQLPEEGLKFMVYLQKENIIDESGMPKERFSAEFPKEGPSILRIQQVVRGDSAAYFCASSPKAGTIINEQFFGPGTRLTVL.